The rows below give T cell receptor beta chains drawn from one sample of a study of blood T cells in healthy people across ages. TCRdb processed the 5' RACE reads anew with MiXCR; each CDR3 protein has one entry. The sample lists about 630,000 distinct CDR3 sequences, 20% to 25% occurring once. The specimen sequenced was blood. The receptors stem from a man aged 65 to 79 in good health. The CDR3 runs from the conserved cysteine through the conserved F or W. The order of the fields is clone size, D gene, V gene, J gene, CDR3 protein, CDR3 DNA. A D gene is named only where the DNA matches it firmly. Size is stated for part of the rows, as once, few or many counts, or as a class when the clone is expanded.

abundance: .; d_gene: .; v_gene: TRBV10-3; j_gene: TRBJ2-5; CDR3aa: CAIKVAETQYF; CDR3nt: TGTGCCATCAAGGTTGCGGAGACCCAGTACTTC
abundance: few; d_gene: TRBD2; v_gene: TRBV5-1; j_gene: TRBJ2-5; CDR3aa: CASSLAAGDGETQYF; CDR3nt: TGCGCCAGCAGCTTGGCGGCGGGAGATGGCGAGACCCAGTACTTC
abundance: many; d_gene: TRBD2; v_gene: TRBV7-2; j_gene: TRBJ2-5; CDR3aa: CASSLGTKETQYF; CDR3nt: TGTGCCAGCAGTTTGGGGACTAAAGAGACCCAGTACTTC
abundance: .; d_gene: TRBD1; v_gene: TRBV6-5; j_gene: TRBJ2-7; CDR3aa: CASSYTSDRVSYEQYF; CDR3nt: TGTGCCAGCAGTTACACATCGGACAGGGTGTCTTACGAGCAGTACTTC
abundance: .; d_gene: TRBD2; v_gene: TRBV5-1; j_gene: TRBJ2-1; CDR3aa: CASNLAGRSYNEQFF; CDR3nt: TGCGCCAGTAATTTAGCGGGGCGCTCCTACAATGAGCAGTTCTTC
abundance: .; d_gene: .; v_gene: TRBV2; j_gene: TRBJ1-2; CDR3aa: CASSAPDRAVYGYTF; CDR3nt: TGTGCCAGCAGTGCCCCGGACAGAGCGGTCTATGGCTACACCTTC
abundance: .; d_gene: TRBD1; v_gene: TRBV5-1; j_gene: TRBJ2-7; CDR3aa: CASSKDRERDEQYF; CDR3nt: TGCGCCAGCAGCAAAGACAGGGAGCGAGACGAGCAGTACTTC
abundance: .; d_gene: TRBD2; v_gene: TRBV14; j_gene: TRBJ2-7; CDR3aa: CASSQELGRGEQYF; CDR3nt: TGTGCCAGCAGCCAAGAATTAGGGAGGGGCGAGCAGTACTTC
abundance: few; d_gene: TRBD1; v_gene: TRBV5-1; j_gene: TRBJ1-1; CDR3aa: CASSLGTGHNTEAFF; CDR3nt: TGCGCCAGCAGCTTGGGGACAGGACACAACACTGAAGCTTTCTTT
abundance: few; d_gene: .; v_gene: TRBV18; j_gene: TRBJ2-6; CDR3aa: CASSQETVSGANVLTF; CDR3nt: TGTGCCAGCTCACAAGAGACAGTTTCTGGGGCCAACGTCCTGACTTTC
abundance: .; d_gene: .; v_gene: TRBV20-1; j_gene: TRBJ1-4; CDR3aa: CSAEGGSLNEKLFF; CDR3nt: TGCAGTGCTGAGGGAGGGAGCCTTAATGAAAAACTGTTTTTT
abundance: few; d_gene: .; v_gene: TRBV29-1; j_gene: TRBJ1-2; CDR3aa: CSVEVQGTGYGYTF; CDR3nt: TGCAGCGTTGAAGTTCAGGGGACGGGCTATGGCTACACCTTC
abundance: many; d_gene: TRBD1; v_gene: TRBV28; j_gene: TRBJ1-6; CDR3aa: CASSLFGTGVSPLHF; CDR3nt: TGTGCCAGCAGTTTATTCGGGACAGGGGTTTCACCCCTCCACTTT
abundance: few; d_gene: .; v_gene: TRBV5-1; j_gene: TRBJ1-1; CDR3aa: CASSLEASTEAFF; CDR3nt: TGCGCCAGCAGCTTGGAGGCCTCCACTGAAGCTTTCTTT